One sample yielded the 7 T cell receptor beta chains listed below, sequenced in a study of T-cell memory formation after mild COVID-19. From the 5' RACE reads, TCRdb called clonotypes with MiXCR, one entry per CDR3 protein. The sample has about 270,000 distinct CDR3 sequences; roughly 15% are singletons. Specimen: PBMCs or a T cell subset sorted from them (not recorded which). The source is an adult woman who had mild COVID-19 (a few samples of this study predate the infection). Cell type and time point are not known.

This clonotype was observed a handful of times. The J gene is TRBJ2-5, the V gene TRBV12-3 or TRBV12-4; TRBD2 matches at 14 bases. CDR3 length equals 17 residues. Trimming removed 4 bases from V and 4 bases from J; junction bases left unmatched: 8. The chain's CDR3 is CASSSWGLAGVGETQYF. In DNA, the CDR3 is TGTGCCAGCAGTTCATGGGGACTAGCGGGAGTGGGAGAGACCCAGTACTTC.

The chain is built from TRBV5-1 and TRBJ1-1, with D unclear. Trimming pared 0 bases from V and 1 base from J, leaving 13 bases between. Germline V gene sequence: CDR1 SGHRS, CDR2 YFSETQ. This CDR3 comprises 16 residues. CDR3 loop: CASSLAPSASNTEAFF. In DNA, the CDR3 is TGCGCCAGCAGCTTGGCTCCCTCAGCCTCGAACACTGAAGCTTTCTTT.

This clonotype was counted between two and nine times. The V call is TRBV7-9, the J call TRBJ1-5; D is uncertain. Germline-derived CDR1 and CDR2 are SEHNR and FQNEAQ (reference sequence). Trimming took 1 base from V and 3 from J, leaving 13 bases between them. The CDR3 is made up of 16 amino acids. The CDR3 spells CASSLGIAGFNQPQHF. CDR3 bases: TGTGCCAGCAGCTTAGGGATTGCTGGGTTCAATCAGCCCCAGCATTTT.

The CDR3 nucleotides are TGTGCCAGCAGCTTAGGTCTTTTATACACAGATACGCAGTATTTT. It translates to CASSLGLLYTDTQYF. This chain connects TRBV11-2 to TRBJ2-3; D not certain. Per the germline V gene, CDR1 is SGHAT and CDR2 is FQNNGV. CDR3 size: 15 residues. V dropped 1 base and J dropped 2 bases, with 10 bases sitting between them.

This chain connects TRBV11-1 to TRBJ1-1, with D tentatively TRBD1 (5 bases). The CDR3 totals 17 residues. Between the trimmed V and J ends, which lost 4 bases and 0 bases, there was a span of 18 bases. The germline gives CDR1 SGHAT, CDR2 FQDESV (reference sequence). Written as DNA, the CDR3 is TGTGCCAGCAGCTACCCCAGGGCAGGGCACATGAACACTGAAGCTTTCTTT. This encodes CASSYPRAGHMNTEAFF.

This clonotype occurred a few times. This chain links TRBV4-3 with TRBJ2-1; D is possibly TRBD1 or TRBD2 (5 bases each). The CDR3 sequence is 17 residues long. V lost 1 base and J 4 bases, leaving 17 bases between the germline ends. Germline CDR1 is LGHNA and CDR2 is YSLEER. The CDR3 protein is CASSQGLGEFGYNEQFF. DNA for the CDR3: TGCGCCAGCAGCCAAGGATTAGGGGAGTTCGGGTACAATGAGCAGTTCTTC.

This clonotype came up once. CDR3 DNA sequence: TGTGCCAGCACCCGGGACAGTCAAAGCACAGATACGCAGTATTTT. Translation gives CASTRDSQSTDTQYF. The chain carries TRBV7-2 and TRBJ2-3; 7 bases map to TRBD1. V gave up 7 bases and J gave up 0 bases; unmatched junction bases: 7. Germline CDR1 SGHTA, CDR2 FQGNSA. The length of the CDR3 is 15 residues.